This T cell receptor (beta chain) emerged from a study of T cell responses to AZD1222 COVID-19 vaccine. Regarding the study as a whole: Only a handful of AZD1222 recipients tested seropositive at baseline.

TCRdb keeps only in-frame clones here, not all; method: immunoSEQ multiplex PCR. The sample contains roughly 100,000 clones, roughly 89% of which appear only once. This CDR3 spans 17 amino acids. As regards this clone: The antigen is not known.

The specimen comprised peripheral blood, sampled 28 days after the second AZD1222 dose. The TCR was taken from an adult who received the AZD1222 COVID-19 vaccine. The rearrangement joins TRBV21-1 to TRBJ2-1; whether TRBD2, the table's D call, matches the DNA was not checked. TRBV21-1 is annotated as a pseudogene. In nucleotides, the CDR3 is TGTGCCAGCAGCAAAGCGGAGGGACTAGCGGGAGCCAATGAGCAGTTCTTC. It encodes CASSKAEGLAGANEQFF.